Here is one T cell receptor (beta chain) with its context. The sample is drawn from a study of blood T cell repertoires in COVID-19. Trimming removed 1 base at V and 4 bases at J, with 10 bases between. Germline values: CDR1 MGHRA, CDR2 YSYEKL. This CDR3 has 14 residues. Under the authors' procedure: Amplified reference gene primers provided the basis for estimating nucleated cell counts. Clones were read by immunoSEQ multiplex PCR, and TCRdb kept only the in-frame ones, dropping some. V and J calls and clone size are given by that table; D and trimming were obtained from the DNA. Of 150,000 to 200,000 clones listed, around 87% are singletons.

Sequencing was done on a sample of peripheral blood. The sequence was obtained from a woman of 80 years or more in a cohort sampled during active or convalescent COVID-19. The rearrangement joins TRBV4-1 to TRBJ1-1, with D unresolved. This chain's CDR3 is CASSQAGIRTEAFF. DNA of the CDR3: TGCGCCAGCAGCCAAGCCGGGATACGCACTGAAGCTTTCTTT.